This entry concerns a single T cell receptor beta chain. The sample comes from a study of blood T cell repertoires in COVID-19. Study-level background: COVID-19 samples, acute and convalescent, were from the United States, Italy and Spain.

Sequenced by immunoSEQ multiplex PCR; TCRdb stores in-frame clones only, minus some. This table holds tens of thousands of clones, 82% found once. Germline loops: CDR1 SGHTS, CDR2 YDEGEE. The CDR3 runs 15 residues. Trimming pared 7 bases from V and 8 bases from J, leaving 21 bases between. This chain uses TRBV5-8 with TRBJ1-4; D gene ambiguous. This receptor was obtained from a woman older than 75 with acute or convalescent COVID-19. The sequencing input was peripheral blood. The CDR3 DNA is TGTGCCAGCCAACAGAGACGCGCGATATTGGAAAAACTGTTTTTT. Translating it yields CASQQRRAILEKLFF.